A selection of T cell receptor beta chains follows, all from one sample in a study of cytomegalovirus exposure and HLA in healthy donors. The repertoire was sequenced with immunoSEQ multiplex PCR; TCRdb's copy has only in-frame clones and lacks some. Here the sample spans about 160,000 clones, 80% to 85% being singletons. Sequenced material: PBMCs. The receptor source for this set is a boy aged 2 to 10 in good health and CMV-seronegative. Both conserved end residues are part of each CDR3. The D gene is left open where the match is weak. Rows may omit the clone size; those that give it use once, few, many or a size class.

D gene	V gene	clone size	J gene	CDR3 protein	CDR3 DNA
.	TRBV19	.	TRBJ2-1	CASSGSSSYNEQFF	TGTGCCAGTAGCGGGTCGAGCTCCTACAATGAGCAGTTCTTC
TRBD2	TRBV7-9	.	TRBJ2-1	CASSLLAGGLGEQFF	TGTGCCAGCAGCTTATTAGCGGGAGGTCTCGGTGAGCAGTTCTTC
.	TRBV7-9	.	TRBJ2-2	CASSLVEGATGELFF	TGTGCCAGCAGCTTAGTGGAGGGGGCGACCGGGGAGCTGTTTTTT
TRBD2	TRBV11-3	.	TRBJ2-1	CASSPGLAGGWEEQFF	TGTGCCAGCAGCCCCGGACTAGCGGGAGGGTGGGAGGAGCAGTTCTTC
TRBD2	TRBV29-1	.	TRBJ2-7	CSVTSARHYEQYF	TGCAGCGTCACTAGCGCGAGGCATTACGAGCAGTACTTC
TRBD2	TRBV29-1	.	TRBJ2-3	CSVEGLAGGPGDTQYF	TGCAGCGTTGAGGGACTAGCGGGAGGGCCTGGAGATACGCAGTATTTT
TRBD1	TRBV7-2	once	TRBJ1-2	CASSLAAGQGDYGYTF	TGTGCCAGCAGCTTAGCGGCGGGACAGGGTGACTATGGCTACACCTTC
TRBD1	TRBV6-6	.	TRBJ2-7	CASNGGQGKGGEQYF	TGTGCCAGCAATGGTGGACAGGGGAAGGGAGGCGAGCAGTACTTC
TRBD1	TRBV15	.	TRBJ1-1	CATSRSRGTGRFPNTEAFF	TGTGCCACCAGCAGATCCCGAGGGACAGGGCGATTCCCGAACACTGAAGCTTTCTTT
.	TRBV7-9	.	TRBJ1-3	CASSLGGSSGNTIYF	TGTGCCAGCAGCTTAGGAGGTAGCTCTGGAAACACCATATATTTT
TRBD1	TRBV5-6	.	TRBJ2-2	CASSFRAGGRTGELFF	TGTGCCAGCAGCTTTCGGGCAGGGGGAAGGACCGGGGAGCTGTTTTTT
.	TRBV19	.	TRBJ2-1	CASSILGRPFNEQFF	TGTGCCAGTAGTATCCTTGGGCGACCCTTCAATGAGCAGTTCTTC
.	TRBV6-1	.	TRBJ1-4	CASSEQGIEEKLFF	TGTGCCAGCAGTGAACAGGGGATCGAGGAAAAACTGTTTTTT
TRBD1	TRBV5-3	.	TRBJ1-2	CARSFAGTGLMGYGYTF	TGTGCCAGAAGCTTTGCCGGGACAGGGCTCATGGGCTATGGCTACACCTTC
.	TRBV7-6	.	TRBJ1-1	CASSLEWGRNTEAFF	TGTGCCAGCAGCCTAGAGTGGGGCCGGAACACTGAAGCTTTCTTT
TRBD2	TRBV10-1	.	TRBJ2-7	CASSGSRGLAGASYEQYF	TGCGCCAGCAGTGGCAGCAGGGGGCTAGCGGGGGCCTCCTACGAGCAGTACTTC